This T cell receptor beta chain derives from a study of blood T cell repertoires in COVID-19. Study in general: Samples representing acute and convalescent COVID-19 were sourced from the United States, Italy and Spain. PBMCs, B-cell-depleted T cells, or T cells provided the cDNA or gDNA that made up the material.

The CDR3 totals 17 residues. After removal of 0 bases from V and 4 bases from J, the junction contained 7 bases not matched to a gene. Germline loops: CDR1 LGHNA, CDR2 YSLEER. This clone has more than one count but fewer than ten. TCRdb's copy holds only in-frame clones and misses some; the assay was immunoSEQ multiplex PCR. This sample has around 100,000 clones, with over 75% found just once. The sample was peripheral blood. This chain joins TRBV4-3 and TRBJ2-1, with 9 nucleotides matching TRBD1. The TCR originated in a human donor in a cohort sampled during active COVID-19. CDR3 region: CASSQEGQGLGYNEQFF. DNA for the CDR3: TGCGCCAGCAGCCAAGAGGGACAGGGATTGGGGTACAATGAGCAGTTCTTC.